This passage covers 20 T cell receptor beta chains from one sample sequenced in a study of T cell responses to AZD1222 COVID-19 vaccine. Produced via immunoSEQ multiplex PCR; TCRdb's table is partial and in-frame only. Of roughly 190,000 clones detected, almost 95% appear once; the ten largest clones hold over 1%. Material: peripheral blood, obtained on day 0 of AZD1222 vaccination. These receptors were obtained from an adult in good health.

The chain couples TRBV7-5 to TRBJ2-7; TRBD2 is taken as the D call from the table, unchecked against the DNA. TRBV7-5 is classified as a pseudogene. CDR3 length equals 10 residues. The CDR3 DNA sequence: TGTGCCAGAAGCGGGCGGGGCCGGGACTTC. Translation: CARSGRGRDF.

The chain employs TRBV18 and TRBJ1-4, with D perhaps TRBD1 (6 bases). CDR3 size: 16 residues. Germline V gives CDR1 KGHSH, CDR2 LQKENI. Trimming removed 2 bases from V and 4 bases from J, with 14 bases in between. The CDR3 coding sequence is TGTGCCAGCTCACCATGGGGGGGCCGTGGTAATGAAAAACTGTTTTTT. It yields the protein CASSPWGGRGNEKLFF.

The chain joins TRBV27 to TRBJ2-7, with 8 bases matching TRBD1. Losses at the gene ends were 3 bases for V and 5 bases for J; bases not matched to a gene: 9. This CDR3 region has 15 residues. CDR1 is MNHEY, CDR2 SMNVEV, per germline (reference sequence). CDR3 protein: CASSFPGQGIHEQYF. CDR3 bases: TGTGCCAGCAGTTTCCCAGGACAGGGTATCCACGAGCAGTACTTC.

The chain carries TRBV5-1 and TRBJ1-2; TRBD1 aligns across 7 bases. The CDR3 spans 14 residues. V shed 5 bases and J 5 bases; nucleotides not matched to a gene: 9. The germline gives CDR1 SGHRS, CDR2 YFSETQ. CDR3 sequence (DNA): TGCGCCAGCAGAGCCCGGACAGGTCTTTATGGCTACACCTTC. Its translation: CASRARTGLYGYTF. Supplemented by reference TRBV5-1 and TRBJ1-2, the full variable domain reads KAGVTQTPRYLIKTRGQQVTLSCSPISGHRSVSWYQQTPGQGLQFLFEYFSETQRNKGNFPGRFSGRQFSNSRSEMNVSTLELGDSALYLCASRARTGLYGYTFGSGTRLTVV.

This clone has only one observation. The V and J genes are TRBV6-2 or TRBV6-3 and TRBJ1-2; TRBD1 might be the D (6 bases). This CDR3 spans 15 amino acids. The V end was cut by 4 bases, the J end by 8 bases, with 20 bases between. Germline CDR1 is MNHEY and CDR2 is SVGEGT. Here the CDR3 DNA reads TGTGCCAGCAGTTCCCTCGGGGGCTCTTCGGGGGGCTACACCTTC. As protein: CASSSLGGSSGGYTF.

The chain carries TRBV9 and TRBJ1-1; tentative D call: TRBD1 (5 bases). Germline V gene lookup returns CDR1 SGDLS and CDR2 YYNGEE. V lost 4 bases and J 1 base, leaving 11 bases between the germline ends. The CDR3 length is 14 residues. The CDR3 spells CASSPVGGNTEAFF. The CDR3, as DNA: TGTGCCAGCAGCCCCGTCGGGGGGAACACTGAAGCTTTCTTT. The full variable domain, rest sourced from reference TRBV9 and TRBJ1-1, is DSGVTQTPKHLITATGQRVTLRCSPRSGDLSVYWYQQSLDQGLQFLIQYYNGEERAKGNILERFSAQQFPDLHSELNLSSLELGDSALYFCASSPVGGNTEAFFGQGTRLTVV.

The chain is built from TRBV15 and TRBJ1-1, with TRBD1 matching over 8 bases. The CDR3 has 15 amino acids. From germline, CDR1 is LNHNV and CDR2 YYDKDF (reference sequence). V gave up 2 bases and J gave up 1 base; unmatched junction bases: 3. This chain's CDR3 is CATSRPGQGNTEAFF. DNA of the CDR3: TGTGCCACCAGCAGACCCGGACAGGGGAACACTGAAGCTTTCTTT.

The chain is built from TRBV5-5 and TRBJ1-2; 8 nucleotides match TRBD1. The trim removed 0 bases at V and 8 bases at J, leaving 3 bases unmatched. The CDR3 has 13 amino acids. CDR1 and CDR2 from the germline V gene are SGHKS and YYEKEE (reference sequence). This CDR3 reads CASSLDRGYGYTF. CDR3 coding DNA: TGTGCCAGCAGCTTGGACAGGGGGTACGGCTACACCTTC.

This CDR3 reads CASSLRLAGATDTQYF. Written as DNA, the CDR3 is TGTGCCAGCAGCCTCCGACTAGCGGGGGCTACAGATACGCAGTATTTT. The V gene is TRBV11-1, the J gene TRBJ2-3, with 12 bases that match TRBD2. Trimming removed 5 bases from V and 3 bases from J; junction bases left unmatched: 6. This CDR3 contains 16 residues. The germline V gene has CDR1 SGHAT and CDR2 FQDESV (reference sequence).

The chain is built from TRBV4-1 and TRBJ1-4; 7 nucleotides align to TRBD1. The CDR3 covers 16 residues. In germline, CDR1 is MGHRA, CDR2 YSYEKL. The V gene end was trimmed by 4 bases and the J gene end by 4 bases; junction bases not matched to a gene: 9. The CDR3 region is CASSPGQASFNEKLFF. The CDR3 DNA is TGCGCCAGCAGCCCTGGACAGGCTAGCTTTAATGAAAAACTGTTTTTT.

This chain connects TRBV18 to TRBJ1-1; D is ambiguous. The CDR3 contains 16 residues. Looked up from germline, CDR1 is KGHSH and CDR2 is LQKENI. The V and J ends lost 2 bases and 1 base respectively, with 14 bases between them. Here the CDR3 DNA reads TGTGCCAGCTCACCAGGATCCGCCGGCCCGAACACTGAAGCTTTCTTT. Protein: CASSPGSAGPNTEAFF.

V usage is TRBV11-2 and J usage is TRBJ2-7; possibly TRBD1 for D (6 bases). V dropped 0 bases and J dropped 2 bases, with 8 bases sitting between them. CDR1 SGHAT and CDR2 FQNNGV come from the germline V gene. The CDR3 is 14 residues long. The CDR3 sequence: CASSLDWTAYEQYF. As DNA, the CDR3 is TGTGCCAGCAGCTTAGATTGGACAGCCTACGAGCAGTACTTC.

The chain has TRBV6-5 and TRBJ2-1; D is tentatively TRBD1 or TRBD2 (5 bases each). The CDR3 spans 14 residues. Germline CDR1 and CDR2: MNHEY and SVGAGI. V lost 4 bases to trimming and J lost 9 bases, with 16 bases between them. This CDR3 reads CASSFGTRDGEQFF. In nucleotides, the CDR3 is TGTGCCAGCAGTTTCGGTACTAGGGACGGTGAGCAGTTCTTC.

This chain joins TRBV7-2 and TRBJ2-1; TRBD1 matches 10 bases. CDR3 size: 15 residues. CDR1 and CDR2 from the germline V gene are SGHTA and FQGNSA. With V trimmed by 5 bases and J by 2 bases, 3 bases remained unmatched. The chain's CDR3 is CASSRGQGAYNEQFF. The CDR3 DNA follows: TGTGCCAGCAGCCGCGGACAGGGGGCCTACAATGAGCAGTTCTTC. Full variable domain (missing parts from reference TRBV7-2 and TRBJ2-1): GAGVSQSPSNKVTEKGKDVELRCDPISGHTALYWYRQSLGQGLEFLIYFQGNSAPDKSGLPSDRFSAERTGGSVSTLTIQRTQQEDSAVYLCASSRGQGAYNEQFFGPGTRLTVL.

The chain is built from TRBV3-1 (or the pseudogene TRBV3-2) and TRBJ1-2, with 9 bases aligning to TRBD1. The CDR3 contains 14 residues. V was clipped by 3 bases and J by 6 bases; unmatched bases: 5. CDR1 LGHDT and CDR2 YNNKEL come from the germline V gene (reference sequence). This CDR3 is CASSHPGTGHGYTF. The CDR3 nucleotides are TGTGCCAGCAGCCATCCCGGGACAGGGCATGGCTACACCTTC.

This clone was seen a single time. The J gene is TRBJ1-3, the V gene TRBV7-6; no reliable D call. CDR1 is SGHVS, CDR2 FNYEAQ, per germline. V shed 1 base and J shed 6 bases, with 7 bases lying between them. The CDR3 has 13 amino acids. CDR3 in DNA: TGTGCCAGCAGCTTAGACTATGAAAACACCATATATTTT. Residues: CASSLDYENTIYF.

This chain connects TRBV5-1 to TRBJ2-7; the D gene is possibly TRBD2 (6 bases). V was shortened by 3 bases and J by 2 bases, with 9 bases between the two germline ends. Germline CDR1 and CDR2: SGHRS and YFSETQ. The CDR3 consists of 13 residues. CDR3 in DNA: TGCGCCAGCAGCTCGGGACTCCCCTACGAGCAGTACTTC. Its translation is CASSSGLPYEQYF.

In DNA, the CDR3 is TGTGCCAGCAGCGTAGCGAGCGCCCGAGGGTCCGAGCAGTACTTC. This translates into CASSVASARGSEQYF. The chain has TRBV9 and TRBJ2-7; weak D call: TRBD2 (5 bases). Trimming took 0 bases from V and 6 from J, leaving 16 bases between them. The CDR3 is made up of 15 amino acids. CDR1 is SGDLS and CDR2 is YYNGEE in the germline V gene.

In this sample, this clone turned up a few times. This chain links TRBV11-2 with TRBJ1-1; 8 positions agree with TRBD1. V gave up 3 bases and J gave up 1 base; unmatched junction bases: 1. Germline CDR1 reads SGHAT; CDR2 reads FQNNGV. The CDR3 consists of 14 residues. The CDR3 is CASSFDRGNTEAFF. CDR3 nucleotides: TGTGCCAGCAGCTTTGACAGGGGGAACACTGAAGCTTTCTTT.

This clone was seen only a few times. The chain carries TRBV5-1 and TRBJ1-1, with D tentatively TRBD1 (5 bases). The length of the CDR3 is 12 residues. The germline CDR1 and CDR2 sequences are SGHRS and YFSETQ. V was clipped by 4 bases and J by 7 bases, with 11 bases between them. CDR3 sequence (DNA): TGCGCCAGCAGCCCCGGGACGGGTGAAGCTTTCTTT. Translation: CASSPGTGEAFF.